This entry concerns a single T cell receptor beta chain. Its antigen is as yet unknown. With 60 Vbeta and 13 Jbeta primers, the PCR was carried out. Measured with immunoSEQ multiplex PCR; TCRdb has only the in-frame clones, and not every one. The sample lists some 150,000 clones, 80% occurring once. This record belongs to a study of cytomegalovirus exposure and HLA in healthy donors. Germline CDR1 is SGHRS and CDR2 is YFSETQ. The V and J ends lost 5 bases and 5 bases respectively, with 16 bases between them. There are 14 residues in the CDR3. Points from the study as a whole: Most of the TCR beta V segments (in an earlier analysis) were productive either about 87% or about 30% of the time.

The origin of this receptor is a young man in good health and CMV-seropositive. The V call is TRBV5-1, the J call TRBJ2-5; D is perhaps TRBD1 (5 bases). The sample taken for sequencing was PBMCs. This chain's CDR3 is CASRFGAPGETQYF. The CDR3 region has the DNA TGCGCCAGCAGGTTTGGTGCCCCAGGGGAGACCCAGTACTTC.